This T cell receptor beta chain was sequenced for a study of graft-versus-host responses after intestinal transplantation. Across the whole study: Anti-thymocyte globulin served as induction for all recipients, who then took tacrolimus and steroids for 3 to 4 years.

For this clone: Its antigen is unidentified.

Assay: immunoSEQ multiplex PCR; the TCRdb copy retains only in-frame clones and omits some. Among under 140,000 clones, 93% were seen once, and the ten largest hold roughly 0.5%. The J segment lost 3 bases and the V segment lost 4 bases, leaving 5 bases of the junction unmatched. The CDR3 is 15 residues long. The germline CDR1 and CDR2 sequences are SGHDT and YYEEEE. This clonotype was sampled from a human donor who received an intestinal transplant. V gene TRBV5-6 combines with J gene TRBJ1-4; 8 nucleotides match TRBD1. The source material was unstimulated CD8+ T cells sorted from spleen or lymph node cells, sampled before intestinal transplant. The CDR3 region has the DNA TGTGCCAGCAGCGGGGGGACAGGTGCTAATGAAAAACTGTTTTTT. The encoded protein is CASSGGTGANEKLFF.